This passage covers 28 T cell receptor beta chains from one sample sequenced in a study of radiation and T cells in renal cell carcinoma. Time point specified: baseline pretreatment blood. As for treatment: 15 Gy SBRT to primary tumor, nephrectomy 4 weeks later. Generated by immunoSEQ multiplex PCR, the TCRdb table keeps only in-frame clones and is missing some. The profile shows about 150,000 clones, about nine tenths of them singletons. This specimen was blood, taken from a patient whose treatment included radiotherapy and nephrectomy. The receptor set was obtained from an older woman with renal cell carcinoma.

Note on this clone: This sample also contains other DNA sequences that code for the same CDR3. CDR3: CASSLGRGVTEAFF. DNA for the CDR3: TGTGCCAGCAGCTTAGGACGTGGGGTCACTGAAGCTTTCTTT. This chain links TRBV7-2 with TRBJ1-1, with D hard to call. The CDR3 contains 14 residues. From germline, CDR1 is SGHTA and CDR2 FQGNSA. The V end was cut by 1 base, the J end by 4 bases, with 10 bases between.

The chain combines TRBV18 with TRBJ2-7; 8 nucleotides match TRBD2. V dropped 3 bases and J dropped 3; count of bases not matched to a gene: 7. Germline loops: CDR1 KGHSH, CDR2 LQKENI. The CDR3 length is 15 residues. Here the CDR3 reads CASSPTPGRVYEQYF. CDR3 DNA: TGTGCCAGCTCACCCACTCCCGGGAGGGTCTACGAGCAGTACTTC.

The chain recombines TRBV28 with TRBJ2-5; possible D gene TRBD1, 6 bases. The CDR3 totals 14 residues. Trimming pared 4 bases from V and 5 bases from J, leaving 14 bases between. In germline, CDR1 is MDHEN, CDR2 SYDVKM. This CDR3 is CASSSVRGAETQYF. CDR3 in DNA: TGTGCCAGCAGTTCGGTCAGGGGTGCCGAGACCCAGTACTTC. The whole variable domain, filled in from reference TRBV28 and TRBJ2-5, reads DVKVTQSSRYLVKRTGEKVFLECVQDMDHENMFWYRQDPGLGLRLIYFSYDVKMKEKGDIPEGYSVSREKKERFSLILESASTNQTSMYLCASSSVRGAETQYFGPGTRLLVL.

DNA of the CDR3: TGTGCCAGCAGTTTAAGACAGGGGTGGGGGGATTCACCCCTCCACTTT. Translating it yields CASSLRQGWGDSPLHF. V usage is TRBV28 and J usage is TRBJ1-6, with 8 bases fitting TRBD1. V lost 2 bases to trimming and J lost 8 bases; unmatched junction nucleotides: 8. Germline V CDR1 and CDR2: MDHEN, SYDVKM. The CDR3 is made up of 16 amino acids.

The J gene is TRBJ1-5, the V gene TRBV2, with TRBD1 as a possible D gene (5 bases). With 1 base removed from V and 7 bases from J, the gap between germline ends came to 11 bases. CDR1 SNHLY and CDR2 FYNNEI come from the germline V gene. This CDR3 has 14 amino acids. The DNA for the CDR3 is TGTGCCAGCAGTGAAGTAAGGGGCGGGCAGCCCCAGCATTTT. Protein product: CASSEVRGGQPQHF.

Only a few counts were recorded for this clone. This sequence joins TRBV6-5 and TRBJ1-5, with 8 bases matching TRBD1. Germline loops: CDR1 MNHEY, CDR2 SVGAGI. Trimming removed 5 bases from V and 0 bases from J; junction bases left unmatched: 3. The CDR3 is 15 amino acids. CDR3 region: CASSPRGHSNQPQHF. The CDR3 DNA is TGTGCCAGCAGTCCCAGGGGGCATAGCAATCAGCCCCAGCATTTT.

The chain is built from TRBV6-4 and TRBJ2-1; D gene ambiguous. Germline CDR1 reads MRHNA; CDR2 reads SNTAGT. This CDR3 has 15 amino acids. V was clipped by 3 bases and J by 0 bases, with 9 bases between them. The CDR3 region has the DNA TGTGCCAGCAGTGAGGGTAGGAACTCCTACAATGAGCAGTTCTTC. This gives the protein CASSEGRNSYNEQFF.

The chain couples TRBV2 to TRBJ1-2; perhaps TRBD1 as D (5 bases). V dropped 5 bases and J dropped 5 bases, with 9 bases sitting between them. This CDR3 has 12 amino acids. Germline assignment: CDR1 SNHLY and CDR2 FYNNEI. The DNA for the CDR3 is TGTGCCAGCAGTCAGCAGGGTTATGGCTACACCTTC. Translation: CASSQQGYGYTF.

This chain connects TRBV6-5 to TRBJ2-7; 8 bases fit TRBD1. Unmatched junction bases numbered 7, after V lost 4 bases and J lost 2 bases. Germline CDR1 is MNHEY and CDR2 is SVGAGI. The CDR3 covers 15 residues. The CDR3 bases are TGTGCCAGCAGTTTACGGACAGGGATTGCCTACGAGCAGTACTTC. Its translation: CASSLRTGIAYEQYF.

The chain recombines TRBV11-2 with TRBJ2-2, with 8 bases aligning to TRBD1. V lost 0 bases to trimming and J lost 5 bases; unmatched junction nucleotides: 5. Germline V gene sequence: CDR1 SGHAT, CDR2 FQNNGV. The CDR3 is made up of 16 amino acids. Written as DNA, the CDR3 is TGTGCCAGCAGCTTAGATAACAGGGGGAGTACCGGGGAGCTGTTTTTT. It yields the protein CASSLDNRGSTGELFF.

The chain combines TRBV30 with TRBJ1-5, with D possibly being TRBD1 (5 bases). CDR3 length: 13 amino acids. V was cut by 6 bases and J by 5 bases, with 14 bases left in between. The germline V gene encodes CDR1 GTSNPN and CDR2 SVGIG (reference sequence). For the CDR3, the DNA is TGTGCCTGCGAGACAGTCGACCATCAGCCCCAGCATTTT. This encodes CACETVDHQPQHF.

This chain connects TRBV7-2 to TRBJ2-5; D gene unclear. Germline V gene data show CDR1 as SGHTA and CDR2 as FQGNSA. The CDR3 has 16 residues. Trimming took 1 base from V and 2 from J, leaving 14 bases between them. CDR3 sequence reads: CASSLVPAAAQETQYF. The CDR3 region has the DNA TGTGCCAGCAGCTTAGTGCCGGCGGCCGCTCAAGAGACCCAGTACTTC. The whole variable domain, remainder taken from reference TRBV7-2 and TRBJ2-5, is GAGVSQSPSNKVTEKGKDVELRCDPISGHTALYWYRQSLGQGLEFLIYFQGNSAPDKSGLPSDRFSAERTGGSVSTLTIQRTQQEDSAVYLCASSLVPAAAQETQYFGPGTRLLVL.

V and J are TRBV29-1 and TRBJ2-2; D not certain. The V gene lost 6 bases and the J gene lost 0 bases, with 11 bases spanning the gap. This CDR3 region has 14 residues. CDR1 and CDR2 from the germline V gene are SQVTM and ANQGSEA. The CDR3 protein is CSVGWKTNTGELFF. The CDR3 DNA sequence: TGCAGCGTGGGTTGGAAGACGAACACCGGGGAGCTGTTTTTT.

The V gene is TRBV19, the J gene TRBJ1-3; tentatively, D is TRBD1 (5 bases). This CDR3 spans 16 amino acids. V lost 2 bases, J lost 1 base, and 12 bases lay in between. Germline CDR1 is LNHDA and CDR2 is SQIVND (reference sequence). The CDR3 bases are TGTGCCAGTAGTATAAGGGGCACCAAATCTGGAAACACCATATATTTT. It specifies CASSIRGTKSGNTIYF. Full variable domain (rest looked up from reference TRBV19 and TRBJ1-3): DGGITQSPKYLFRKEGQNVTLSCEQNLNHDAMYWYRQDPGQGLRLIYYSQIVNDFQKGDIAEGYSVSREKKESFPLTVTSAQKNPTAFYLCASSIRGTKSGNTIYFGEGSWLTVV.

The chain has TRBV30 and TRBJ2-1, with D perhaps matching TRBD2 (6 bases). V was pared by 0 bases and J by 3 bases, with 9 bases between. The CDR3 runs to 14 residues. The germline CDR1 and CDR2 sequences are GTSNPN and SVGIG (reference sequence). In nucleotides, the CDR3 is TGTGCCTGGAGTGTACTCGGGGGCTACAATGAGCAGTTCTTC. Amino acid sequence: CAWSVLGGYNEQFF.

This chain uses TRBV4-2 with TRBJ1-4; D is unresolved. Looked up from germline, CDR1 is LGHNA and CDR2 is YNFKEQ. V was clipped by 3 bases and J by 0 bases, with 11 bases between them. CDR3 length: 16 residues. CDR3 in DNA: TGTGCCAGCAGCCACGGAACCCATGCAACTAATGAAAAACTGTTTTTT. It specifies CASSHGTHATNEKLFF.

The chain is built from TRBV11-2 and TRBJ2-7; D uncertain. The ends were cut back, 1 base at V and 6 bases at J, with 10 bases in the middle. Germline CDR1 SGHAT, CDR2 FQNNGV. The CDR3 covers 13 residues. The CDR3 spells CASSLGVKGEQYF. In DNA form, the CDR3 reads TGTGCCAGCAGCTTAGGTGTAAAAGGCGAGCAGTACTTC.

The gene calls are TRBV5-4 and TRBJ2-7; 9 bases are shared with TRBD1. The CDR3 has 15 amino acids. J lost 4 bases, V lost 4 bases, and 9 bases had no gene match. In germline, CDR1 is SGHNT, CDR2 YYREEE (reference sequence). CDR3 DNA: TGTGCCAGCAGCCCAGGGGACAGGGTTTTTTACGAGCAGTACTTC. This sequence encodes CASSPGDRVFYEQYF.

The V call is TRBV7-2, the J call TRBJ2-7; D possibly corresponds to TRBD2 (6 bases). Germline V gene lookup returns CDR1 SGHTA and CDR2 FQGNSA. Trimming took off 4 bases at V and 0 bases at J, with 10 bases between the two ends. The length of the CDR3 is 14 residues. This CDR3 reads CASSYSGSSYEQYF. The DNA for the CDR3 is TGTGCCAGCAGCTACTCCGGGAGCTCCTACGAGCAGTACTTC.

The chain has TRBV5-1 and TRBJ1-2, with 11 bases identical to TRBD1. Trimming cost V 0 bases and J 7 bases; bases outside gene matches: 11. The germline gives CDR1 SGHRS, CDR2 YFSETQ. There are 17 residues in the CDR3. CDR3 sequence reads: CASSLGPDRGLFGGYTF. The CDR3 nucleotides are TGCGCCAGCAGCTTGGGCCCGGACAGGGGGCTGTTTGGTGGCTACACCTTC.

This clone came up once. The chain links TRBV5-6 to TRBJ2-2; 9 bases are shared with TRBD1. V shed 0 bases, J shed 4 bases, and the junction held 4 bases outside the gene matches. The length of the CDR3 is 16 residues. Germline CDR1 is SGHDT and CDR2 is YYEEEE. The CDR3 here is CASSLDRGRSTGELFF. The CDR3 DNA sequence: TGTGCCAGCAGCTTGGACAGGGGGCGTAGCACCGGGGAGCTGTTTTTT.

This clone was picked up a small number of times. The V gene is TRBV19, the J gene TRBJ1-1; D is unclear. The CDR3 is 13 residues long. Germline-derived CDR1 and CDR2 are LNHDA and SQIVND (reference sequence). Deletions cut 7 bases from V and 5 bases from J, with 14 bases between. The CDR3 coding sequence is TGTGCCAGTAAGAGGGAGAAGAGGACTGAAGCTTTCTTT. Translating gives CASKREKRTEAFF.

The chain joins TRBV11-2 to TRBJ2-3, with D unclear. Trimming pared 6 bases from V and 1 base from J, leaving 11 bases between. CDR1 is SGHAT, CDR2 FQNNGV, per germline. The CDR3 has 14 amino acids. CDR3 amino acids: CASSVGAGTDTQYF. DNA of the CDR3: TGTGCCAGCAGTGTAGGAGCCGGCACAGATACGCAGTATTTT.

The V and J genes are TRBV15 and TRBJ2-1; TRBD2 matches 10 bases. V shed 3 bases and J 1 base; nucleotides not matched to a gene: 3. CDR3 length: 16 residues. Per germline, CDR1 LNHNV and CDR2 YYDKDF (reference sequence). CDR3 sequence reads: CATSRSGGGSYNEQFF. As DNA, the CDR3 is TGTGCCACCAGCAGGAGCGGGGGGGGATCCTACAATGAGCAGTTCTTC.

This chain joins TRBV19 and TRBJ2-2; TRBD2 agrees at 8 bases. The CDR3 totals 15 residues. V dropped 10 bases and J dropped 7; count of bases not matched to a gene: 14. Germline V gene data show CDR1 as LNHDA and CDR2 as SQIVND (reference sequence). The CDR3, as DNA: TGTGCCACCCATTCCGGGACTAGAGCAGTCGGGGAGCTGTTTTTT. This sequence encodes CATHSGTRAVGELFF.

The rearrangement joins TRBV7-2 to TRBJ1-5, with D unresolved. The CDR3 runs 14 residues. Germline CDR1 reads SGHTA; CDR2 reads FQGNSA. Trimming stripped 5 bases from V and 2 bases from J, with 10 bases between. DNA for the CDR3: TGTGCCAGCAGCCTATTAGCGGGCAATCAGCCCCAGCATTTT. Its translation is CASSLLAGNQPQHF.

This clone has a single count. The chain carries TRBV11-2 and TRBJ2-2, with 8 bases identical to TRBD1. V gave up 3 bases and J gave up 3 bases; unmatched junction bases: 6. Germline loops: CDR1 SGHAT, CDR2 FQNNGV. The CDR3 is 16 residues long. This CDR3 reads CASSFRTGGYTGELFF. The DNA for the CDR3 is TGTGCCAGCAGCTTCCGAACAGGGGGGTACACCGGGGAGCTGTTTTTT.

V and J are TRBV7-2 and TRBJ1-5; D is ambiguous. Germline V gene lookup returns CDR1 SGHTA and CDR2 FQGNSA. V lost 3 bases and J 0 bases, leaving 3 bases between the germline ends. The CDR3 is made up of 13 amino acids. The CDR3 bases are TGTGCCAGCAGCTTCGGTAGCAATCAGCCCCAGCATTTT. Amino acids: CASSFGSNQPQHF.